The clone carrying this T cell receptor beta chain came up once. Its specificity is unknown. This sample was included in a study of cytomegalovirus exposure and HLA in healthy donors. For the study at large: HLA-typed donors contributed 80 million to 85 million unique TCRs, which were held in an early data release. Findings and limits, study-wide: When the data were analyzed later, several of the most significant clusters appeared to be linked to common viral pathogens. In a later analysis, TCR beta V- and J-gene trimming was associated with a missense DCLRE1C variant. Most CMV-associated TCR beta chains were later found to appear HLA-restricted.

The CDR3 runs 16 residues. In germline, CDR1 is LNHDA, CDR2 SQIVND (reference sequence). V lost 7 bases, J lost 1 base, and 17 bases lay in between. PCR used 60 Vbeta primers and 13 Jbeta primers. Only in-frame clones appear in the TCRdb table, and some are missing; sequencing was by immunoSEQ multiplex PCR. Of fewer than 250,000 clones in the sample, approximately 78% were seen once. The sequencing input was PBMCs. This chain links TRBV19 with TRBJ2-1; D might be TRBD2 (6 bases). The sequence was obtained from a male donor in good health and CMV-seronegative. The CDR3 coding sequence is TGTGCCAGTAAGTTGTCCGGGAGCCGTTCCTACAATGAGCAGTTCTTC. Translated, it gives CASKLSGSRSYNEQFF.